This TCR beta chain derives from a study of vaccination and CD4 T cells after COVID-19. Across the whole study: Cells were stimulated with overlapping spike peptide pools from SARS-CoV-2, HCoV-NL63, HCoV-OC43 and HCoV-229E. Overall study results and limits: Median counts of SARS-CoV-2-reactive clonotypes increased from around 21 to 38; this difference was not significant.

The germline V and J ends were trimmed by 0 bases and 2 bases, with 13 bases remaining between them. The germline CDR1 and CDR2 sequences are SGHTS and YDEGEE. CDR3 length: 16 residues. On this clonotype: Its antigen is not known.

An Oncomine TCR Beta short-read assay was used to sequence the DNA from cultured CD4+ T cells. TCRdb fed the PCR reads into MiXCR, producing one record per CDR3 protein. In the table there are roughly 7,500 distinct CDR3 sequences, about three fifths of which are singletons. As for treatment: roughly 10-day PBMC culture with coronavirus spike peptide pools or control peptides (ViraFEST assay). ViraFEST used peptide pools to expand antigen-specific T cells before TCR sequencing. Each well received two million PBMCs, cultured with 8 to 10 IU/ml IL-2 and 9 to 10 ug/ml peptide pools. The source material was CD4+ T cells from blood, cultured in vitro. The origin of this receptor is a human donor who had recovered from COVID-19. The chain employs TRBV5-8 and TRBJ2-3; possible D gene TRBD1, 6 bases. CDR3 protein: CASSLGTDIPTDTQYF. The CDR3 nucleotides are TGTGCCAGCAGCTTGGGGACAGATATCCCCACAGATACGCAGTATTTT.